What follows are 16 T cell receptor beta chains derived from one specimen sequenced in a study of blood T cell repertoires in COVID-19. The assay was immunoSEQ multiplex PCR, and TCRdb's table has in-frame clones only and misses some. This table has a few hundred thousand clones, around 85% appearing once. Sequencing input: PBMCs or T cells enriched from blood (not recorded which). The receptors originated from a woman between 45 and 65 years old in a cohort exposed to, infected with or recovered from COVID-19 (not recorded which).

The V call is TRBV6-2 or TRBV6-3, the J call TRBJ2-7, with 9 bases lining up with TRBD1. CDR1 is MNHEY, CDR2 SVGEGT, per germline. V lost 5 bases and J lost 3; bases outside the gene matches: 14. The CDR3 is made up of 17 amino acids. CDR3 in amino acids: CASSTLSSGQGLYEQYF. Written as DNA, the CDR3 is TGTGCCAGCAGTACTCTTTCTTCGGGACAGGGCCTCTACGAGCAGTACTTC.

This clone was seen once. The gene calls are TRBV5-4 and TRBJ1-2; no clear D gene. In germline, CDR1 is SGHNT, CDR2 YYREEE (reference sequence). The CDR3 runs 13 residues. The V end was cut by 4 bases, the J end by 7 bases, with 14 bases between. The CDR3 DNA sequence: TGTGCCAGCAGCCCGCTCTTAGGAGGTGGCTACACCTTC. Protein sequence: CASSPLLGGGYTF.

CDR3 nucleotides: TGTGCCAGTAGCAATTCCATCTGGACAGGGTTGGAAAAACTGTTTTTT. Translation gives CASSNSIWTGLEKLFF. The chain recombines TRBV19 with TRBJ1-4, with TRBD1 matching over 8 bases. CDR3 length: 16 amino acids. The germline V gene encodes CDR1 LNHDA and CDR2 SQIVND (reference sequence). V gave up 6 bases and J gave up 8 bases; unmatched junction bases: 14.

The chain links TRBV7-2 to TRBJ1-1; no definite D call. The germline CDR1 and CDR2 sequences are SGHTA and FQGNSA. The V end was cut by 2 bases, the J end by 8 bases, with 9 bases between. There are 12 residues in the CDR3. The CDR3 DNA is TGTGCCAGCAGCTTATATCGGGTGGAAGCTTTCTTT. Protein product: CASSLYRVEAFF.

The rearrangement links TRBV6-5 to TRBJ2-1; D is possibly TRBD2 (6 bases). Per germline, CDR1 MNHEY and CDR2 SVGAGI. Trimming removed 5 bases from V and 1 base from J, with 12 bases in between. The CDR3 extends over 15 amino acids. The CDR3 region has the DNA TGTGCCAGCAGTCCAAAGACTAGGTCCTACAATGAGCAGTTCTTC. It codes for CASSPKTRSYNEQFF.

The chain employs TRBV4-3 and TRBJ1-5, with 10 bases aligning to TRBD1. V lost 4 bases, J lost 3 bases, and 12 bases stayed unmatched. The CDR3 runs to 18 residues. The germline V gene has CDR1 LGHNA and CDR2 YSLEER. The CDR3 DNA reads TGCGCCAGCAGCCGCTTCCTCGGGACAGGGGCTTCCAATCAGCCCCAGCATTTT. This sequence encodes CASSRFLGTGASNQPQHF.

CDR3 coding DNA: TGCGCCAGCAGTGATTACGACAGGTCCTATGGCTACACCTTC. This encodes CASSDYDRSYGYTF. This chain connects TRBV10-1 to TRBJ1-2; possible D gene TRBD1, 6 bases. Germline V CDR1 and CDR2: WNHNN, SYGVQD (reference sequence). CDR3 length: 14 amino acids. V lost 3 bases to trimming and J lost 4 bases, with 12 bases between them.

The genes are TRBV7-3 and TRBJ2-7, with D perhaps TRBD2 (6 bases). Germline CDR1 reads SGHTA; CDR2 reads FQGTGA. The V end was cut by 5 bases, the J end by 2 bases, with 16 bases between. CDR3 length equals 15 residues. CDR3 DNA: TGTGCCAGCAGCCTTTCGAGGGACTCCACCTACGAGCAGTACTTC. Protein product: CASSLSRDSTYEQYF.

The chain uses TRBV7-9 and TRBJ2-1; no clear D gene. Germline V gene lookup returns CDR1 SEHNR and CDR2 FQNEAQ (reference sequence). Trimming removed 4 bases at V and 10 bases at J, with 11 bases between. This CDR3 contains 12 residues. Written as DNA, the CDR3 is TGTGCCAGCAGCTCAAGACATTTGGAGCAGTTCTTC. It translates to CASSSRHLEQFF.

A few counts support this clone. V is TRBV5-1 and J is TRBJ1-3; the D gene is possibly TRBD1 (5 bases). The CDR3 length is 14 residues. V lost 4 bases and J lost 3, with 11 bases in between. The germline V gene encodes CDR1 SGHRS and CDR2 YFSETQ. CDR3 DNA: TGCGCCAGCAGCACATGGGGGGATGGAAACACCATATATTTT. Its translation is CASSTWGDGNTIYF.

V usage is TRBV2 and J usage is TRBJ1-1; D unclear. This CDR3 is 12 amino acids long. Germline lookup yields CDR1 SNHLY and CDR2 FYNNEI. Trimming left V 6 bases short and J 3 bases short, with 8 bases between. CDR3 sequence reads: CASRGSYTEAFF. In DNA, the CDR3 is TGTGCCAGCAGGGGGAGTTACACTGAAGCTTTCTTT.

The genes are TRBV19 and TRBJ2-7; D possibly corresponds to TRBD1 (6 bases). Trimming pared 7 bases from V and 3 bases from J, leaving 13 bases between. This CDR3 comprises 13 residues. Germline loops: CDR1 LNHDA, CDR2 SQIVND (reference sequence). CDR3 sequence (DNA): TGTGCCAGTACCCCTGGCAGGGGCTACGAGCAGTACTTC. It specifies CASTPGRGYEQYF.

This chain connects TRBV6-5 to TRBJ1-1; TRBD1 might be the D (5 bases). The CDR3 spans 15 residues. Germline V CDR1 and CDR2: MNHEY, SVGAGI. V was pared by 5 bases and J by 5 bases, with 18 bases between. The CDR3 coding sequence is TGTGCCAGCAGTCCCCAGGGAGGGGTGAGAACTGAAGCTTTCTTT. It translates to CASSPQGGVRTEAFF.

With respect to this clone: The junction departs from the called germline gene at one end, perhaps through a read error. Within the sample, other DNA sequences also encode this same CDR3. CDR3 nucleotides: TGCGCCAGCAGCTCAGGGTTTTCCGGGGAGCTGTTTTTT. Translation: CASSSGFSGELFF. The genes are TRBV7-2 and TRBJ2-2; the D gene is possibly TRBD1 (5 bases). This CDR3 spans 13 amino acids. Per the germline V gene, CDR1 is SGHTA and CDR2 is FQGNSA.

The gene calls are TRBV18 and TRBJ1-1; D is undetermined. Germline CDR1 reads KGHSH; CDR2 reads LQKENI. Trimming cost V 3 bases and J 3 bases, with 8 bases left between them. The CDR3 is made up of 13 amino acids. CDR3: CASSPRLYTEAFF. In nucleotides, the CDR3 is TGTGCCAGCTCACCTCGTCTATACACTGAAGCTTTCTTT.

CDR3 residues: CATSRRTGTNSPLHF. For the CDR3, the DNA is TGTGCCACCAGCAGACGGACAGGGACAAATTCACCCCTCCACTTT. The genes are TRBV15 and TRBJ1-6, with TRBD1 matching 8 bases. The CDR3 has 15 amino acids. The V gene's germline CDR1 is LNHNV and CDR2 YYDKDF (reference sequence). V lost 2 bases, J lost 7 bases, and 4 bases stayed unmatched.